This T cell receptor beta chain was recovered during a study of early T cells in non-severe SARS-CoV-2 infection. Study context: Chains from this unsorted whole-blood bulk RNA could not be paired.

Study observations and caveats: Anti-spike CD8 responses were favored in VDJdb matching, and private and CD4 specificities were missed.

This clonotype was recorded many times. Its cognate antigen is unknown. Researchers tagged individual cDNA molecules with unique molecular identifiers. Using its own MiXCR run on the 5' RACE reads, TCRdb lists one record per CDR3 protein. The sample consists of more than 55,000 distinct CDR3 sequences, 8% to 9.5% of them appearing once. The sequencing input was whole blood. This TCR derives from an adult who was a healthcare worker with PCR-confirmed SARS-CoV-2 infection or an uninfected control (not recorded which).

The CDR3 coding sequence is TGTGCCAGCAGCTTGGCAGTGGCTAGCACAGATACGCAGTATTTT. This gives the protein CASSLAVASTDTQYF. The rearrangement joins TRBV5-5 to TRBJ2-3, with unresolved D. Per the germline V gene, CDR1 is SGHKS and CDR2 is YYEKEE (reference sequence). The CDR3 covers 15 residues. Trimming took off 0 bases at V and 0 bases at J, with 8 bases between the two ends.